The 29 T cell receptor beta chains in this list originate from one sample, sequenced in a study of human T cells and chemical hapten exposure. TCRdb re-called the RACE reads with MiXCR, one entry per CDR3 protein. The profile shows around 120,000 distinct CDR3 sequences, around an eighth of them singletons. Indicated time point: pre-sensitization, week 0. Described treatment: therapeutic diphenylcyclopropenone sensitization with weekly scalp DPC. The specimen was whole blood, collected in connection with sensitization to the hapten diphenylcyclopropenone (DPC). Receptors were obtained from a woman aged 18-29 years with alopecia areata. Some clones in this sample may be carry-over from other donors' samples.

The chain carries TRBV12-3 or TRBV12-4 and TRBJ2-1, with a tentative D call TRBD2 (5 bases). The germline V and J ends were trimmed by 3 bases and 5 bases, with 11 bases remaining between them. The CDR3 loop spans 14 amino acids. The CDR3 loop is CASSFSPGDNEQFF. In nucleotides, the CDR3 is TGTGCCAGCAGTTTCTCACCCGGGGACAATGAGCAGTTCTTC.

This chain links TRBV7-9 with TRBJ1-1; no clear D. CDR1 is SEHNR, CDR2 FQNEAQ, per germline (reference sequence). V lost 3 bases, J lost 2 bases, and 10 bases lay in between. This CDR3 contains 14 residues. CDR3 bases: TGTGCCAGCAGCTTTTCTGGCTTAAACACTGAAGCTTTCTTT. As protein: CASSFSGLNTEAFF.

In its sample, this clonotype was seen many times. V usage is TRBV6-2 or TRBV6-3 and J usage is TRBJ1-6, with unresolved D. CDR3 length equals 15 residues. Trimming cost V 7 bases and J 0 bases, with 10 bases left between them. CDR1 is MNHEY, CDR2 SVGEGT, per germline. Here the CDR3 DNA reads TGTGCCAGCATCGAGACGGTCTCCTATAATTCACCCCTCCACTTT. Its translation is CASIETVSYNSPLHF.

A few counts support this clonotype. The chain has TRBV25-1 and TRBJ2-7, with D perhaps TRBD1 or TRBD2 (5 bases each). The V end was cut by 2 bases, the J end by 2 bases, with 16 bases between. In germline, CDR1 is MGHDK, CDR2 SYGVNS. The CDR3 is made up of 16 amino acids. CDR3 loop: CASSEEGAGTPYEQYF. The CDR3 bases are TGTGCCAGCAGTGAAGAGGGTGCAGGGACCCCCTACGAGCAGTACTTC.

Many counts were recorded for this clonotype. The chain carries TRBV12-3 or TRBV12-4 and TRBJ1-5; 12 bases map to TRBD1. V lost 5 bases to trimming and J lost 6 bases; unmatched junction nucleotides: 8. CDR3 length: 16 residues. The CDR3 region has the DNA TGTGCCAGCAGTGAAACCGGGACAGGGGGCGGTCAGCCCCAGCATTTT. It translates to CASSETGTGGGQPQHF.

This sequence joins TRBV6-1 and TRBJ1-3; TRBD1 matches at 10 bases. Germline V gene data show CDR1 as MNHNS and CDR2 as SASEGT. The length of the CDR3 is 18 residues. J lost 4 bases, V lost 4 bases, and 13 bases had no gene match. This chain's CDR3 is CASSGSPGQGFIGNTIYF. CDR3 in DNA: TGTGCCAGCAGTGGATCTCCGGGACAGGGGTTTATCGGAAACACCATATATTTT.

V gene TRBV5-1 combines with J gene TRBJ2-2; the match to TRBD2 covers 11 bases. There are 19 residues in the CDR3. J lost 4 bases, V lost 6 bases, and 17 bases had no gene match. Germline CDR1 is SGHRS and CDR2 is YFSETQ. CDR3 protein: CASKTSGTSGLRGTGELFF. The DNA for the CDR3 is TGCGCCAGCAAGACTTCCGGGACTAGCGGACTTCGGGGCACCGGGGAGCTGTTTTTT. The whole variable domain, remainder taken from reference TRBV5-1 and TRBJ2-2, is KAGVTQTPRYLIKTRGQQVTLSCSPISGHRSVSWYQQTPGQGLQFLFEYFSETQRNKGNFPGRFSGRQFSNSRSEMNVSTLELGDSALYLCASKTSGTSGLRGTGELFFGEGSRLTVL.

The V call is TRBV20-1, the J call TRBJ1-5; 7 nucleotides line up with TRBD1. Trimming removed 1 base from V and 10 bases from J; junction bases left unmatched: 7. Germline V gives CDR1 DFQATT, CDR2 SNEGSKA (reference sequence). The CDR3 runs to 13 residues. This CDR3 reads CSARGQGVGPQHF. In nucleotides, the CDR3 is TGCAGTGCTAGAGGACAGGGCGTCGGACCCCAGCATTTT.

In this sample, this clonotype turned up many times. At one of its ends the junction is not consistent with the germline gene, which may arise from a read error. The chain is built from TRBV4-3 and TRBJ2-3; D possibly uses TRBD1 or TRBD2 (6 bases each). The CDR3 length is 15 residues. Per germline, CDR1 LGHNA and CDR2 YSLEER. DNA of the CDR3: TGTGCCAGCAGCCAAGGAGGGGGATACACAGATACGCAGTATTTT. As protein: CASSQGGGYTDTQYF.

There are many counts of this clonotype. The rearrangement joins TRBV20-1 to TRBJ1-4; TRBD1 agrees at 7 bases. V shed 6 bases, J shed 5 bases, and the junction held 9 bases outside the gene matches. The CDR3 covers 14 residues. Per the germline V gene, CDR1 is DFQATT and CDR2 is SNEGSKA (reference sequence). The CDR3 reads CSADPTGPNEKLFF. The CDR3 DNA reads as TGCAGTGCGGACCCGACAGGGCCCAATGAAAAACTGTTTTTT.

A few counts support this clonotype. V usage is TRBV4-1 and J usage is TRBJ2-1, with 8 bases lining up with TRBD1. The V segment lost 5 bases and the J segment 6 bases; nucleotides outside the gene matches: 9. CDR3 length: 15 amino acids. Germline-derived CDR1 and CDR2 are MGHRA and YSYEKL. CDR3 residues: CASSKGETGVNEQFF. CDR3 coding DNA: TGCGCCAGCAGCAAGGGGGAGACAGGGGTCAATGAGCAGTTCTTC.

There are a few counts of this clonotype. V is TRBV5-1 and J is TRBJ2-2; D ambiguous. This CDR3 region has 16 residues. Per germline, CDR1 SGHRS and CDR2 YFSETQ. V was trimmed by 0 bases and J by 1 base, leaving 10 bases between them. CDR3 protein: CASSLGVFENTGELFF. The DNA of the CDR3 is TGCGCCAGCAGCTTGGGGGTGTTTGAGAACACCGGGGAGCTGTTTTTT.

This chain links TRBV18 with TRBJ2-3, with no clear D. Germline V gene data show CDR1 as KGHSH and CDR2 as LQKENI. The CDR3 has 10 amino acids. V was shortened by 8 bases and J by 8 bases, with 8 bases between the two germline ends. CDR3 DNA: TGTGCCAGCGAACCTGGTACGCAGTATTTT. As protein: CASEPGTQYF.

The chain is built from TRBV12-3 or TRBV12-4 and TRBJ1-3; TRBD1 matches 7 bases. The CDR3 totals 15 residues. V gave up 5 bases and J gave up 4 bases; unmatched junction bases: 8. CDR3: CASSPLTGFGNTIYF. The CDR3 DNA follows: TGTGCCAGCAGTCCACTGACAGGGTTCGGAAACACCATATATTTT.

The sample holds a few counts of this clonotype. This chain uses TRBV15 with TRBJ2-5; TRBD2 matches 7 bases. Germline loops: CDR1 LNHNV, CDR2 YYDKDF (reference sequence). CDR3 length: 17 amino acids. Germline trimming cut 5 bases from V and 1 base from J; bases unmatched to any gene: 13. The CDR3 is CATSPWSGGTSQETQYF. CDR3 nucleotides: TGTGCCACCAGCCCCTGGTCCGGGGGGACCAGCCAAGAGACCCAGTACTTC.

This clonotype was counted between two and nine times. This sequence joins TRBV5-1 and TRBJ2-3; no definite D call. Germline-derived CDR1 and CDR2 are SGHRS and YFSETQ. The CDR3 runs to 15 residues. Trimming cost V 2 bases and J 0 bases, with 10 bases left between them. CDR3 protein: CASSFEDPSTDTQYF. As DNA, the CDR3 is TGCGCCAGCAGCTTTGAGGACCCAAGCACAGATACGCAGTATTTT.

This clonotype was seen repeatedly, ten times or more. V is TRBV5-1 and J is TRBJ1-4, with D possibly matching TRBD1 (6 bases). V shed 5 bases and J shed 3 bases, with 8 bases lying between them. CDR3 length: 13 residues. CDR1 and CDR2 from the germline V gene are SGHRS and YFSETQ. In nucleotides, the CDR3 is TGCGCCAGCAGGCAGGGGTCTAATGAAAAACTGTTTTTT. Amino acids: CASRQGSNEKLFF.

This clonotype was observed a few times. The chain combines TRBV7-9 with TRBJ1-1; unclear D gene. This CDR3 region has 13 residues. Trimming left V 10 bases short and J 1 base short, with 13 bases between. Germline V lookup: CDR1 SEHNR, CDR2 FQNEAQ (reference sequence). In nucleotides, the CDR3 is TGTGCCACCGGAAGGGCCAGGAACACTGAAGCTTTCTTT. It yields the protein CATGRARNTEAFF.

The table lists this clonotype with many counts. The chain carries TRBV18 and TRBJ2-3; 7 bases are shared with TRBD2. V shed 6 bases, J shed 2 bases, and the junction held 17 bases outside the gene matches. Germline CDR1 reads KGHSH; CDR2 reads LQKENI. There are 18 residues in the CDR3. CDR3 residues: CASSGEATSGVATDTQYF. The CDR3 DNA reads TGTGCCAGCTCCGGAGAGGCTACCAGCGGGGTCGCCACAGATACGCAGTATTTT.

This chain uses TRBV28 with TRBJ1-2; D is ambiguous. Germline V gene lookup returns CDR1 MDHEN and CDR2 SYDVKM. Deletions cut 3 bases from V and 7 bases from J, with 9 bases between. This CDR3 is built from 12 residues. The CDR3 DNA reads as TGTGCCAGCAGTTTTCTTAGGCTTGGCTACACCTTC. Translated: CASSFLRLGYTF.

The chain joins TRBV6-6 to TRBJ2-5; 7 bases line up with TRBD2. The V gene's germline CDR1 is MNHNY and CDR2 SVGAGI (reference sequence). V lost 5 bases, J lost 2 bases, and 5 bases stayed unmatched. This CDR3 region has 14 residues. In DNA form, the CDR3 reads TGTGCCAGCAGTCCCCGCGGGAGTCAAGAGACCCAGTACTTC. Its protein is CASSPRGSQETQYF.

This clonotype occurred a few times. CDR3 DNA: TGTGCCAGCAGCTTAGCTTTGACCCAAGAGACCCAGTACTTC. As protein: CASSLALTQETQYF. This chain links TRBV7-8 with TRBJ2-5; D is unresolved. The germline V and J ends were trimmed by 0 bases and 1 base, with 6 bases remaining between them. This CDR3 is built from 14 residues. Per germline, CDR1 SGHVS and CDR2 FQNEAQ.

This clonotype came up a few times. The chain has TRBV3-2 and TRBJ2-3; TRBD1 is the table's D call and was not checked against the DNA. TRBV3-2 is tagged as a pseudogene. The CDR3 is made up of 12 amino acids. CDR3 sequence (DNA): TGTGCCAGCAGCCACCTGTCGGATACGCAGTATTTT. It is translated as CASSHLSDTQYF.

This clonotype appeared many times. This chain links TRBV2 with TRBJ1-5, with D tentatively TRBD1 (5 bases). CDR1 and CDR2 from the germline V gene are SNHLY and FYNNEI. Trimming shortened V by 3 bases and J by 6 bases, and 9 bases separated the two germline ends. The CDR3 loop spans 13 amino acids. This CDR3 is CASSDRAGQPQHF. Here the CDR3 DNA reads TGTGCCAGCAGTGACAGGGCCGGTCAGCCCCAGCATTTT.

The chain carries TRBV9 and TRBJ1-1; tentative D call: TRBD1 (5 bases). Germline CDR1 and CDR2: SGDLS and YYNGEE. V lost 3 bases and J 7 bases, leaving 13 bases between the germline ends. The CDR3 is 13 residues long. In DNA form, the CDR3 reads TGTGCCAGCAGCGCTGGTGGGGCTGGTGAAGCTTTCTTT. Its protein product is CASSAGGAGEAFF.

This clonotype was seen a handful of times. The rearrangement joins TRBV7-2 to TRBJ2-7; D unclear. The CDR3 loop spans 8 amino acids. CDR1 and CDR2 (germline): SGHTA, FQGNSA. The CDR3: CASSLVGV. In nucleotides, the CDR3 is TGTGCCAGCAGCTTGGTTGGAGTC.

The chain recombines TRBV10-2 with TRBJ1-2; D possibly corresponds to TRBD1 (5 bases). CDR1 and CDR2 from the germline V gene are WSHSY and SAAADI. The CDR3 totals 15 residues. V was clipped by 6 bases and J by 2 bases, with 16 bases between them. The CDR3: CASRRSREKNYGYTF. Written as DNA, the CDR3 is TGCGCCAGCAGACGGAGCAGGGAAAAGAACTATGGCTACACCTTC.

This rearrangement joins TRBV7-9 to TRBJ2-3; 13 bases line up with TRBD2. Germline values: CDR1 SEHNR, CDR2 FQNEAQ (reference sequence). The CDR3 runs to 14 residues. Unmatched junction bases numbered 4, after V lost 5 bases and J lost 8 bases. The CDR3 loop is CASSTGTSGVTQYF. The CDR3 DNA follows: TGTGCCAGCAGCACCGGGACTAGCGGGGTTACGCAGTATTTT.

The chain couples TRBV12-3 or TRBV12-4 to TRBJ1-2; TRBD1 aligns across 8 bases. The CDR3 extends over 14 amino acids. Trimming cost V 8 bases and J 7 bases; bases outside gene matches: 12. The CDR3 region has the DNA TGTGCCAGCGTTCTCAGGGGGCAGATCGGTGGCTACACCTTC. The encoded protein is CASVLRGQIGGYTF.